This T cell receptor beta chain was retrieved from a study of T cell clonality in common variable immunodeficiency. Patients and controls were mostly of Caucasian heritage. Equal genomic DNA amounts from CVID and control samples were sequenced. TCRdb keeps only in-frame clones here, not all; method: immunoSEQ multiplex PCR. There are about 35,000 clones in the sample, none observed a single time. Study outcomes and limitations: Compared with controls, CVID subjects had fewer shared TCRbeta clones. TCRbeta clonality was increased in CVID versus healthy controls.

This clone came up many times. Antigen: not known. The CDR3 is cut off 3 residues early in the read; its end comes from the germline J gene. CDR1 is DFQATT, CDR2 SNEGSKA, per germline (reference sequence). CDR3 length: 13 residues. The junction had 6 bases not matched to a gene; V was cut back by 3 bases and J by 6 bases. The sequence derives from a person aged 18 to 70 in good health. Source material: peripheral blood mononuclear cells. This rearrangement joins TRBV20-1 to TRBJ2-3, with 7 bases fitting TRBD2. CDR3 DNA (partial): TGCAGTGCTAGGACTAGCCCTCAGGATACG. It specifies CSARTSPQDT. The whole CDR3 protein reads CSARTSPQDTQYF.